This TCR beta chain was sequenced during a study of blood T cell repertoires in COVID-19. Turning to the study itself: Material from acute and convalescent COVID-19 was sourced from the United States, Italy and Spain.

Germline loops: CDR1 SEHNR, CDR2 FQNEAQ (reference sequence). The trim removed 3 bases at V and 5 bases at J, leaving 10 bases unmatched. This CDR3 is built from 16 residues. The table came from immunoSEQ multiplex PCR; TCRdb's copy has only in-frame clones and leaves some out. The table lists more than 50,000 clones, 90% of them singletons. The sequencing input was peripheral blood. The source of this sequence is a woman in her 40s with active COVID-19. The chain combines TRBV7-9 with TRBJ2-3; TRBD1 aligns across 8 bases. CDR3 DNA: TGTGCCAGCAGCTTGGGTAGTCAGGGGGCAGGAGATACGCAGTATTTT. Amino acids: CASSLGSQGAGDTQYF.